This TCR beta chain was recorded in a study of T cell responses to AZD1222 COVID-19 vaccine. This clone has a handful of counts. Its specificity is unknown. V lost 7 bases and J lost 3; bases outside the gene matches: 8. CDR3 size: 15 residues. Germline-derived CDR1 and CDR2 are SGHNT and YYREEE (reference sequence). TCRdb's table, derived via immunoSEQ multiplex PCR, lists solely in-frame clones and lacks some. Counted here are some 170,000 clones, around 90% occurring once; the ten biggest clones make up 1.6%. The study, taken as a whole, reports: Nearly half of the spike-specific TCRs reportedly recognize variant regions that carry no mutations. It was only after the peak T cell response that any repertoires were sampled.

V is TRBV5-4 and J is TRBJ1-1; 11 bases line up with TRBD1. The receptor comes from an adult in good health. The starting material was peripheral blood, obtained on day 0 of AZD1222 vaccination. The CDR3 bases are TGTGCCAGCGGACAGGGGGCAGTAGGGTACACTGAAGCTTTCTTT. It specifies CASGQGAVGYTEAFF.